This T cell receptor (beta chain) comes out of a study of T cell responses to AZD1222 COVID-19 vaccine. Sequencing was performed with immunoSEQ multiplex PCR; in TCRdb, only in-frame clones are kept and a portion is missing. The table records roughly 24,000 clones, about 88% of them present only once. Samples with a second dose at about 4 or about 12 weeks were pooled together. General study points: As reported, nearly half of all spike-specific TCRs target variant regions that are unmutated.

Trimming pared 2 bases from V and 2 bases from J, leaving 12 bases between. CDR1 and CDR2 from the germline V gene are SGHDT and YYEEEE. This CDR3 is built from 15 residues. Concerning this clone itself: Antigen unknown.

Sequencing was performed on peripheral blood, taken 28 days after the second AZD1222 dose. This receptor was identified in an adult who received the AZD1222 COVID-19 vaccine. The chain uses TRBV5-6 and TRBJ2-3; no firm D call. This CDR3 reads CASSFPEYYTDTQYF. The CDR3 nucleotides read TGTGCCAGCAGCTTTCCAGAATACTACACAGATACGCAGTATTTT.